These 7 T cell receptor beta chains came from one sample sequenced in a study of cytomegalovirus exposure and HLA in healthy donors. Primers included in the PCR were 60 Vbeta and 13 Jbeta primers. TCRdb's copy holds only in-frame clones and misses some; the assay was immunoSEQ multiplex PCR. The table shows tens of thousands of clones, with roughly 78% occurring only once. The sequenced sample was PBMCs. Receptors originate from a male donor in good health and CMV-seropositive.

The chain is built from TRBV5-1 and TRBJ2-1, with a weak D call TRBD2 (5 bases). The germline CDR1 and CDR2 sequences are SGHRS and YFSETQ. The CDR3 loop spans 15 amino acids. V lost 5 bases and J lost 0, with 12 bases in between. The DNA of the CDR3 is TGCGCCAGCAGGACCGACTACCCCTCCTACAATGAGCAGTTCTTC. Translating gives CASRTDYPSYNEQFF.

The J gene is TRBJ1-2, the V gene TRBV28, with a tentative D call TRBD1 (6 bases). The V gene lost 6 bases and the J gene lost 7 bases, with 18 bases spanning the gap. CDR1 is MDHEN, CDR2 SYDVKM, per germline. The CDR3 consists of 14 residues. CDR3 region: CASRITGRSGGYTF. Written as DNA, the CDR3 is TGTGCCAGCAGGATAACAGGGAGAAGTGGTGGCTACACCTTC.

V gene TRBV27 combines with J gene TRBJ2-3, with D perhaps matching TRBD2 (6 bases). CDR1 and CDR2 from the germline V gene are MNHEY and SMNVEV (reference sequence). V was cut by 2 bases and J by 4 bases, with 13 bases left in between. The CDR3 has 15 amino acids. CDR3 sequence (DNA): TGTGCCAGCAGTTTACCCGGGAGCGCCTCAGATACGCAGTATTTT. Residues: CASSLPGSASDTQYF.

V usage is TRBV28 and J usage is TRBJ2-7, with 8 bases lining up with TRBD1. This CDR3 is built from 22 residues. Germline-derived CDR1 and CDR2 are MDHEN and SYDVKM. V was clipped by 3 bases and J by 7 bases; unmatched bases: 32. CDR3 amino acids: CASSFYRTGTVIPGGGFGEQYF. CDR3 sequence (DNA): TGTGCCAGCAGTTTCTACCGGACAGGGACGGTAATCCCCGGTGGGGGGTTTGGTGAGCAGTACTTC.

The rearrangement links TRBV7-3 to TRBJ2-2; TRBD2 matches at 8 bases. The CDR3 contains 15 residues. Germline assignment: CDR1 SGHTA and CDR2 FQGTGA. Unmatched junction bases numbered 4, after V lost 5 bases and J lost 2 bases. CDR3 loop: CASSLSGANTGELFF. CDR3 bases: TGTGCCAGCAGCCTTAGCGGGGCTAACACCGGGGAGCTGTTTTTT.

This chain links TRBV5-1 with TRBJ2-5; 12 bases align to TRBD2. Looked up from germline, CDR1 is SGHRS and CDR2 is YFSETQ. The CDR3 runs to 16 residues. The J segment lost 5 bases and the V segment lost 3 bases, leaving 8 bases of the junction unmatched. The DNA of the CDR3 is TGCGCCAGCAGCTCTAGCGGGAGGGCCTCGGGGGAGACCCAGTACTTC. Translation: CASSSSGRASGETQYF.

CDR3 in amino acids: CATSGRDRGLLAGGRVVDNEQFF. The CDR3 bases are TGTGCCACCAGCGGCCGGGACAGGGGGCTCCTAGCGGGAGGGCGGGTAGTCGACAATGAGCAGTTCTTC. The chain carries TRBV15 and TRBJ2-1, with D perhaps matching TRBD1 or TRBD2 (12 bases each). Germline assignment: CDR1 LNHNV and CDR2 YYDKDF (reference sequence). CDR3 length equals 23 residues. The ends were cut back, 5 bases at V and 5 bases at J, with 40 bases in the middle. The full variable domain, completed using reference TRBV15 and TRBJ2-1, is DAMVIQNPRYQVTQFGKPVTLSCSQTLNHNVMYWYQQKSSQAPKLLFHYYDKDFNNEADTPDNFQSRRPNTSFCFLDIRSPGLGDTAMYLCATSGRDRGLLAGGRVVDNEQFFGPGTRLTVL.